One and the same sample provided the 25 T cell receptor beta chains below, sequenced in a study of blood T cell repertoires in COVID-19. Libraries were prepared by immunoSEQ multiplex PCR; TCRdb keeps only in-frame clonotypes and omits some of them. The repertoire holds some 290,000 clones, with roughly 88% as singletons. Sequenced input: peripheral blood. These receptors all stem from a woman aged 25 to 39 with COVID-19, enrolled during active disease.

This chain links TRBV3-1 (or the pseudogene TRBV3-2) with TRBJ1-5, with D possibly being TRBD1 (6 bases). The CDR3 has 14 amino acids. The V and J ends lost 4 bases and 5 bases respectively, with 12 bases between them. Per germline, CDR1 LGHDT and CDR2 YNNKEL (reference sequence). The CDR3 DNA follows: TGTGCCAGCAGCCTGGGACATAGTGATCAGCCCCAGCATTTT. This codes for CASSLGHSDQPQHF.

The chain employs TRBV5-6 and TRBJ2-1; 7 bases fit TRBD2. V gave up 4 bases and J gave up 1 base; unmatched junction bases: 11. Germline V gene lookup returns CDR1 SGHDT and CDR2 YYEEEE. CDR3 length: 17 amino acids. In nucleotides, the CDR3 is TGTGCCAGCAGCCGGGCCTTCCAGCGGGATTCCTACAATGAGCAGTTCTTC. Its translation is CASSRAFQRDSYNEQFF.

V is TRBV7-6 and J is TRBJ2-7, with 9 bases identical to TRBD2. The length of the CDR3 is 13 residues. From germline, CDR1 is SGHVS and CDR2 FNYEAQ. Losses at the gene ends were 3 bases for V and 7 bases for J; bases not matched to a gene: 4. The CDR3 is CASSLAGGREQYF. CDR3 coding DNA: TGTGCCAGCAGCTTGGCGGGGGGGCGGGAGCAGTACTTC. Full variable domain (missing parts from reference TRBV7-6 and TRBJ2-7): GAGVSQSPRYKVTKRGQDVALRCDPISGHVSLYWYRQALGQGPEFLTYFNYEAQQDKSGLPNDRFSAERPEGSISTLTIQRTEQRDSAMYRCASSLAGGREQYFGPGTRLTVT.

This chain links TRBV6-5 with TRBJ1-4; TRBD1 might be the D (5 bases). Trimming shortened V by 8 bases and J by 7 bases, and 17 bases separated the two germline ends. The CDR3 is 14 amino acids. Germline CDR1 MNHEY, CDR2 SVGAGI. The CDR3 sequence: CASSSGGLGEKLFF. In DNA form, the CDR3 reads TGTGCCAGCTCCAGTGGGGGGTTGGGTGAAAAACTGTTTTTT.

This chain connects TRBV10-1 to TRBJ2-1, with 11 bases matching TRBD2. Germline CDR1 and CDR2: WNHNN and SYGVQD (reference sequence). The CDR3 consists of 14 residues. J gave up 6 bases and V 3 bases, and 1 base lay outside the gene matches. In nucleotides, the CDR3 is TGCGCCAGCAGTGATCTAGCGGGAGGCAATGAGCAGTTCTTC. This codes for CASSDLAGGNEQFF.

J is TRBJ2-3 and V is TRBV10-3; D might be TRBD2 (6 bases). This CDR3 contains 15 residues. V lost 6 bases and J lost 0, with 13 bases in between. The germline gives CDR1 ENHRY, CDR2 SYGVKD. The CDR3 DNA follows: TGTGCCATCAGACCACTAGCAGATAGCACAGATACGCAGTATTTT. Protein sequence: CAIRPLADSTDTQYF.

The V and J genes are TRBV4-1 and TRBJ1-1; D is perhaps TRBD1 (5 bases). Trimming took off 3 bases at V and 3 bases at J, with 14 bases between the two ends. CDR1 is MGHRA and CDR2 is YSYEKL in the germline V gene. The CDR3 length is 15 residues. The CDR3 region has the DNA TGCGCCAGCAGCCAGGGGGGGAGGGGCGACACTGAAGCTTTCTTT. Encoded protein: CASSQGGRGDTEAFF.

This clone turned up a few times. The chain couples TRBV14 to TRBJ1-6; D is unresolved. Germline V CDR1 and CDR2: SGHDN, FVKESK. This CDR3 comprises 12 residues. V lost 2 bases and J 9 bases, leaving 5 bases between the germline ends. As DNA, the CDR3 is TGTGCCAGCAGCCAACCAGGTTCACCCCTCCACTTT. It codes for CASSQPGSPLHF.

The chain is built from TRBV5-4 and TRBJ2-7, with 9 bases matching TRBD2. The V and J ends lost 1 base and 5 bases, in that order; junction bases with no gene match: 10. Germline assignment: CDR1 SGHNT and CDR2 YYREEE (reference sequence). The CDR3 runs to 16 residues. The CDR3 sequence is CASSLKGSGRKDEQYF. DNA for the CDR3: TGTGCCAGCAGCTTGAAGGGTAGCGGGAGAAAGGACGAGCAGTACTTC. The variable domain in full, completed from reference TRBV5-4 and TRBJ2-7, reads ETGVTQSPTHLIKTRGQQVTLRCSSQSGHNTVSWYQQALGQGPQFIFQYYREEENGRGNFPPRFSGLQFPNYSSELNVNALELDDSALYLCASSLKGSGRKDEQYFGPGTRLTVT.

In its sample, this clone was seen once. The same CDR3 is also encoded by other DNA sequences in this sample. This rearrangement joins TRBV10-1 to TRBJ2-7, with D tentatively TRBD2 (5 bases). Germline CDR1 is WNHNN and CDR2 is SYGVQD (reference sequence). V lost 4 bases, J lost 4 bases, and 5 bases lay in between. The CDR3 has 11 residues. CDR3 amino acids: CASSAGYEQYF. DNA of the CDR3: TGCGCCAGCAGTGCGGGATACGAGCAGTACTTC.

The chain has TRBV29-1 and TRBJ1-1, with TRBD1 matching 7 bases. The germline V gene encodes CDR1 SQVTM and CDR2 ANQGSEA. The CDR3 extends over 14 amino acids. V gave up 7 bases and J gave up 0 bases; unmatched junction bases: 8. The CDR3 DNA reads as TGCAGCGGTGCAGGGGGAGGAGTGAACACTGAAGCTTTCTTT. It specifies CSGAGGGVNTEAFF. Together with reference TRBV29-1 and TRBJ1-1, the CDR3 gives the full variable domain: SAVISQKPSRDICQRGTSLTIQCQVDSQVTMMFWYRQQPGQSLTLIATANQGSEATYESGFVIDKFPISRPNLTFSTLTVSNMSPEDSSIYLCSGAGGGVNTEAFFGQGTRLTVV.

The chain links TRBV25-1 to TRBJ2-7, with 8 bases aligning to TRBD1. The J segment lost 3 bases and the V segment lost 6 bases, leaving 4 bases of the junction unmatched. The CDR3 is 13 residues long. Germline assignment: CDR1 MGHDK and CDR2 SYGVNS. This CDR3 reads CASSGQGFYEQYF. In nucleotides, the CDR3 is TGTGCCAGCAGCGGACAGGGATTCTACGAGCAGTACTTC.

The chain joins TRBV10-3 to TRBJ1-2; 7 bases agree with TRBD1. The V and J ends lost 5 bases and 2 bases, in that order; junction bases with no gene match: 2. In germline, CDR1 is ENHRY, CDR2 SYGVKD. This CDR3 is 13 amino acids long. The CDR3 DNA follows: TGTGCCATCAGTATACAGGGGAACTATGGCTACACCTTC. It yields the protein CAISIQGNYGYTF.

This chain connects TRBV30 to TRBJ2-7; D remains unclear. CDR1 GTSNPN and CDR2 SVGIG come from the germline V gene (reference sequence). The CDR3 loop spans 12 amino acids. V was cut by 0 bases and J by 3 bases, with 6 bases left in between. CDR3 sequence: CAWSVAIYEQYF. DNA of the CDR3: TGTGCCTGGAGTGTAGCGATCTACGAGCAGTACTTC.

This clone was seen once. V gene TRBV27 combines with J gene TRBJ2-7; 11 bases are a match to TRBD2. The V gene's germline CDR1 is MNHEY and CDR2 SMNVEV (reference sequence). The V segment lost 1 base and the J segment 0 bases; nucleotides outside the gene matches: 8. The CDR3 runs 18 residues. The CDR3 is CASSLWGTSGASSYEQYF. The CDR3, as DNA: TGTGCCAGCAGTTTATGGGGGACTAGCGGTGCGAGCTCCTACGAGCAGTACTTC.

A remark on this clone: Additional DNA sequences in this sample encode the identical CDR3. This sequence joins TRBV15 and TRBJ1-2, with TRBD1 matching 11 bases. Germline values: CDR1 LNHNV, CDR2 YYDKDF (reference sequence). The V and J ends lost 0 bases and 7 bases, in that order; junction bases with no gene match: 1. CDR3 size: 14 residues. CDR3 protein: CATSREGTGGGYTF. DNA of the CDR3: TGTGCCACCAGCAGAGAAGGGACAGGGGGTGGCTACACCTTC.

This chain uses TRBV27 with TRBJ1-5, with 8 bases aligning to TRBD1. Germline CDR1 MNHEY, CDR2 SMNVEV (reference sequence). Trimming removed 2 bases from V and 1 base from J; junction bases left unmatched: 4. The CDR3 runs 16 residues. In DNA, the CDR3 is TGTGCCAGCAGTTTACAGGGGGCCGCAAGCAATCAGCCCCAGCATTTT. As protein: CASSLQGAASNQPQHF.

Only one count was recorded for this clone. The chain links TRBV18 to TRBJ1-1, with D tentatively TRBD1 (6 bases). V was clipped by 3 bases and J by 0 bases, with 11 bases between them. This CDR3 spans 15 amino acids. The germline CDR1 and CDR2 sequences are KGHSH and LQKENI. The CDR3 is CASSPNTGMNTEAFF. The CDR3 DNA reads TGTGCCAGCTCACCCAACACAGGGATGAACACTGAAGCTTTCTTT.

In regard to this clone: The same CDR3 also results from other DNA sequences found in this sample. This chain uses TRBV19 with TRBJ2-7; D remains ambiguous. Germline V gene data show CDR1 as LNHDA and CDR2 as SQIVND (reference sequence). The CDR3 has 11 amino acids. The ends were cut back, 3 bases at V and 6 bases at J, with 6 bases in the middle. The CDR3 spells CASSIGAEQYF. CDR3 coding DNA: TGTGCCAGTAGTATCGGAGCCGAGCAGTACTTC.

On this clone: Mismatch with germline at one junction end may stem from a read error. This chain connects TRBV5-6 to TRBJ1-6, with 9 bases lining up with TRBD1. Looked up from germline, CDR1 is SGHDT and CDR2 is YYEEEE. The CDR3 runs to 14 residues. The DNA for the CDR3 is TGTGTCAGCAGCCAGGGACAGGGATTCTCACCCCTCCACTTT. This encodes CVSSQGQGFSPLHF.

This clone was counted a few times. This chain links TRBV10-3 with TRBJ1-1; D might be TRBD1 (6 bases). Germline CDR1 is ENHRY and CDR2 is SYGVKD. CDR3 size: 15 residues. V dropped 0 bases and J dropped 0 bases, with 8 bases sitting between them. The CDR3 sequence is CAISESQGMNTEAFF. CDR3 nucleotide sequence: TGTGCCATCAGTGAGTCCCAGGGGATGAACACTGAAGCTTTCTTT.

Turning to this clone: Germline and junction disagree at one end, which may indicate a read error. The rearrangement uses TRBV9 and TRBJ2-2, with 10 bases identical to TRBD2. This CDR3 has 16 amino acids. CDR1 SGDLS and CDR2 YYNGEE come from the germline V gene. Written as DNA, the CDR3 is TGTGTCAGCAGCGCTCAGTCTAGCGGGAGTGTCGGGGAGCTGTTTTTT. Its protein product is CVSSAQSSGSVGELFF.

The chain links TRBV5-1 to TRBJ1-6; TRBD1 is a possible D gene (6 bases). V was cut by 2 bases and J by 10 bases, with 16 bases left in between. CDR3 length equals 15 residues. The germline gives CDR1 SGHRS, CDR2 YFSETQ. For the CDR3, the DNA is TGCGCCAGCAGCTTAACCGGGACATCTGAATCACCCCTCCACTTT. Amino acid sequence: CASSLTGTSESPLHF.

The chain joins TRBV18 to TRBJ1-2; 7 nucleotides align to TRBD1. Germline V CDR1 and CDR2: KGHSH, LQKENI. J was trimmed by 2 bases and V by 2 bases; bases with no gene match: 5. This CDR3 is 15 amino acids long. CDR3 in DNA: TGTGCCAGCTCACCAGGGGACAGCGGGAACTATGGCTACACCTTC. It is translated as CASSPGDSGNYGYTF.

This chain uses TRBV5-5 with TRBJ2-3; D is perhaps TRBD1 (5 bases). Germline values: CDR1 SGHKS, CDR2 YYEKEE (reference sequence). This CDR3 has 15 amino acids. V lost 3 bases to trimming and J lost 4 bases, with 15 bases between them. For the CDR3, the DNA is TGTGCCAGCAGCTCCCTGACAGAGCTCCCAGATACGCAGTATTTT. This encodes CASSSLTELPDTQYF. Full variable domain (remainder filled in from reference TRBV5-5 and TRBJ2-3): DAGVTQSPTHLIKTRGQQVTLRCSPISGHKSVSWYQQVLGQGPQFIFQYYEKEERGRGNFPDRFSARQFPNYSSELNVNALLLGDSALYLCASSSLTELPDTQYFGPGTRLTVL.